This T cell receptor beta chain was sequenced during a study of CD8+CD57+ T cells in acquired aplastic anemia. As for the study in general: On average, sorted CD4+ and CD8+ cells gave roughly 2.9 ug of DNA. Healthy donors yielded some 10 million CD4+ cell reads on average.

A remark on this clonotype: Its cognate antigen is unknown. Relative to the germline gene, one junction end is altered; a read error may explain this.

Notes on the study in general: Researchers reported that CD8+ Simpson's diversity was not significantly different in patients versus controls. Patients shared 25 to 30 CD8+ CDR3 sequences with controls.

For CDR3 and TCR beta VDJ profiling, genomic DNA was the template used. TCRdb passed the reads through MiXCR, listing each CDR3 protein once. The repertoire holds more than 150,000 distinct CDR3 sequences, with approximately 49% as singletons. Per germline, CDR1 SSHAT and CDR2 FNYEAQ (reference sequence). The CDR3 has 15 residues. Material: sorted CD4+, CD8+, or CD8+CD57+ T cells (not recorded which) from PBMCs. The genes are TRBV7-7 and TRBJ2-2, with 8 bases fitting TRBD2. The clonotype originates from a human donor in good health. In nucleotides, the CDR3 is TGTGCTAGCAGCCCCAGCGGGGGAAAAACCGGGGAGCTGTTTTTT. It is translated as CASSPSGGKTGELFF. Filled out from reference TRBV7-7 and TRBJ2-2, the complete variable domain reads GAGVSQSPRYKVTKRGQDVTLRCDPISSHATLYWYQQALGQGPEFLTYFNYEAQPDKSGLPSDRFSAERPEGSISTLTIQRTEQRDSAMYRCASSPSGGKTGELFFGEGSRLTVL.